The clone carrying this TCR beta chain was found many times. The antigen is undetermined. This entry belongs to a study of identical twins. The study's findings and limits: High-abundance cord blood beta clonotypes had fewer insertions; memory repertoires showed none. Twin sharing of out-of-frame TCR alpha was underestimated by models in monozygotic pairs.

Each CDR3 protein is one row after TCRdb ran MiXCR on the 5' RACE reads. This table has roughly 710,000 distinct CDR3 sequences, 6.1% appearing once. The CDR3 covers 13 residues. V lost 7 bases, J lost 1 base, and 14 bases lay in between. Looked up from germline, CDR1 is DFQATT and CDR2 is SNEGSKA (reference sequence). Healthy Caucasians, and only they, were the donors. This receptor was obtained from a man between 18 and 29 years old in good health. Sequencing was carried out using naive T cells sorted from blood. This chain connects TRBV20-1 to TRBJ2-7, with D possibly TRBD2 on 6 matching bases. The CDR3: CSGSGTQSYEQYF. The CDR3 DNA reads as TGCAGTGGGTCCGGGACTCAGTCCTACGAGCAGTACTTC.